The 18 T cell receptor beta chains below all came from one sample that was sequenced in a study of shared clonotypes between healthy human individuals. Assay: immunoSEQ multiplex PCR; the TCRdb copy retains only in-frame clones and omits some. The table records around 990,000 clones, approximately 77% of them present only once. What was sequenced was memory CD4+ T cells from PBMCs. Noted subset: CD45RA-negative fraction. These receptors were obtained from a man younger than 30 in good health. Some clones in this sample may be carry-over from other donors' samples.

J is TRBJ2-5 and V is TRBV2; perhaps TRBD2 as D (6 bases). V lost 5 bases and J lost 5, with 18 bases in between. Germline V gene sequence: CDR1 SNHLY, CDR2 FYNNEI. This CDR3 contains 15 residues. CDR3 DNA sequence: TGTGCCAGCAGTAAGGACCTCGGGGGAATGGAGACCCAGTACTTC. Its translation is CASSKDLGGMETQYF.

V is TRBV5-4 and J is TRBJ1-3, with D perhaps TRBD1 (6 bases). In germline, CDR1 is SGHNT, CDR2 YYREEE (reference sequence). This CDR3 has 15 amino acids. V lost 2 bases, J lost 2 bases, and 11 bases lay in between. The CDR3 protein is CASSLAGATGNTIYF. The CDR3 DNA reads as TGTGCCAGCAGCTTAGCGGGGGCGACTGGAAACACCATATATTTT.

V is TRBV7-8 and J is TRBJ2-7; tentative D call: TRBD1 (7 bases). The CDR3 is 17 amino acids. Trimming pared 2 bases from V and 2 bases from J, leaving 19 bases between. CDR1 is SGHVS, CDR2 FQNEAQ, per germline. CDR3 region: CASSLRAAGQITYEQYF. For the CDR3, the DNA is TGTGCCAGCAGCTTAAGGGCCGCGGGACAGATCACCTACGAGCAGTACTTC.

This clone was counted a single time. The chain combines TRBV29-1 with TRBJ1-1; D perhaps matches TRBD1 (5 bases). CDR1 is SQVTM and CDR2 is ANQGSEA in the germline V gene. V was trimmed by 0 bases and J by 10 bases, leaving 18 bases between them. The CDR3 runs 14 residues. The CDR3 protein is CSVEDLVWGGRAFF. For the CDR3, the DNA is TGCAGCGTTGAAGATCTGGTATGGGGGGGGAGAGCTTTCTTT.

The gene calls are TRBV28 and TRBJ1-2, with D possibly being TRBD1 (6 bases). The germline V gene encodes CDR1 MDHEN and CDR2 SYDVKM. The V gene lost 6 bases and the J gene lost 4 bases, with 18 bases spanning the gap. This CDR3 has 15 residues. This CDR3 is CASRPQGAKLYGYTF. Here the CDR3 DNA reads TGTGCCAGCAGACCACAGGGCGCAAAACTCTATGGCTACACCTTC.

The rearrangement uses TRBV4-1 and TRBJ2-1; unclear D gene. The CDR3 sequence is 14 residues long. Germline V CDR1 and CDR2: MGHRA, YSYEKL. Trimming removed 4 bases at V and 0 bases at J, with 7 bases between. CDR3 sequence (DNA): TGCGCCAGCAGCCCCTCGCCCTCCTACAATGAGCAGTTCTTC. This gives the protein CASSPSPSYNEQFF.

This clone showed up just a few times. V usage is TRBV30 and J usage is TRBJ1-1; 7 bases are shared with TRBD1. CDR3 size: 13 residues. Germline CDR1 reads GTSNPN; CDR2 reads SVGIG (reference sequence). Losses at the gene ends were 5 bases for V and 3 bases for J; bases not matched to a gene: 6. CDR3 in amino acids: CAWWDSMYTEAFF. The CDR3 nucleotides are TGTGCCTGGTGGGACAGTATGTACACTGAAGCTTTCTTT.

CDR3 DNA sequence: TGCGCCAGCTTCGGTGAGACAGGGCAATATGGCTACACCTTC. This codes for CASFGETGQYGYTF. The rearrangement joins TRBV5-1 to TRBJ1-2; 7 nucleotides line up with TRBD1. J was trimmed by 5 bases and V by 7 bases; bases with no gene match: 11. CDR1 is SGHRS, CDR2 YFSETQ, per germline. The CDR3 is made up of 14 amino acids.

The chain couples TRBV5-1 to TRBJ2-2, with D perhaps matching TRBD1 (6 bases). Germline V CDR1 and CDR2: SGHRS, YFSETQ. This CDR3 is built from 15 residues. The germline V and J ends were trimmed by 4 bases and 6 bases, with 16 bases remaining between them. The DNA of the CDR3 is TGCGCCAGCAGCGATAACACAGGGATGCCCGGGGAGCTGTTTTTT. It specifies CASSDNTGMPGELFF.

Comments on this clone: Different DNA sequences within this sample yield the same CDR3. The chain has TRBV7-9 and TRBJ2-2; D ambiguous. The ends were cut back, 1 base at V and 6 bases at J, with 6 bases in the middle. The germline gives CDR1 SEHNR, CDR2 FQNEAQ (reference sequence). The CDR3 has 13 residues. The CDR3 reads CASSLDVPGELFF. CDR3 nucleotide sequence: TGTGCCAGCAGCTTAGATGTGCCCGGGGAGCTGTTTTTT.

V and J are TRBV6-5 and TRBJ1-1, with D hard to call. The V end was cut by 4 bases, the J end by 2 bases, with 14 bases between. CDR3 length equals 15 residues. In germline, CDR1 is MNHEY, CDR2 SVGAGI. DNA for the CDR3: TGTGCCAGCAGTTCTCATGTGGGCGCTAACACTGAAGCTTTCTTT. Translation: CASSSHVGANTEAFF.

The V gene is TRBV19, the J gene TRBJ1-4, with TRBD1 matching 11 bases. J gave up 6 bases and V 3 bases, and 6 bases lay outside the gene matches. The germline CDR1 and CDR2 sequences are LNHDA and SQIVND (reference sequence). CDR3 length equals 16 residues. CDR3 sequence reads: CASSILRGQGDEKLFF. The CDR3 DNA follows: TGTGCCAGTAGTATCCTTCGGGGACAGGGGGATGAAAAACTGTTTTTT.

The chain joins TRBV2 to TRBJ2-2, with D uncertain. Trimming took off 5 bases at V and 0 bases at J, with 1 base between the two ends. This CDR3 spans 12 amino acids. Germline loops: CDR1 SNHLY, CDR2 FYNNEI. CDR3 sequence reads: CASSTNTGELFF. CDR3 nucleotides: TGTGCCAGCAGTACGAACACCGGGGAGCTGTTTTTT.

The chain recombines TRBV28 with TRBJ2-2; D not certain. The germline V gene has CDR1 MDHEN and CDR2 SYDVKM. The ends were cut back, 6 bases at V and 0 bases at J, with 14 bases in the middle. The CDR3 loop spans 16 amino acids. CDR3 nucleotides: TGTGCCAGCAGGGACCCGACGCGACCGAACACCGGGGAGCTGTTTTTT. Translating gives CASRDPTRPNTGELFF.

This clone was counted many times. The CDR3 is CASNPLGTGEYGYTF. The DNA for the CDR3 is TGTGCCAGCAATCCGCTAGGGACAGGGGAATATGGCTACACCTTC. The chain has TRBV5-6 and TRBJ1-2, with 10 bases matching TRBD1. The V gene end was trimmed by 6 bases and the J gene end by 5 bases; junction bases not matched to a gene: 10. The length of the CDR3 is 15 residues. The germline V gene encodes CDR1 SGHDT and CDR2 YYEEEE.

This chain uses TRBV30 with TRBJ2-2; TRBD2 aligns across 7 bases. Germline V CDR1 and CDR2: GTSNPN, SVGIG (reference sequence). Trimming removed 4 bases from V and 2 bases from J; junction bases left unmatched: 10. The CDR3 covers 16 residues. The CDR3 sequence: CAWKEQGGSNTGELFF. The CDR3 nucleotides read TGTGCCTGGAAGGAGCAGGGCGGGAGTAACACCGGGGAGCTGTTTTTT.

The chain has TRBV28 and TRBJ2-4; D remains unclear. The CDR3 loop spans 12 amino acids. V dropped 5 bases and J dropped 5 bases, with 7 bases sitting between them. Germline CDR1 is MDHEN and CDR2 is SYDVKM. Written as DNA, the CDR3 is TGTGCCAGCAGTATCACAGAAAACATTCAGTACTTC. This gives the protein CASSITENIQYF.

A few counts support this clone. The chain couples TRBV18 to TRBJ2-5; D is perhaps TRBD1 (5 bases). There are 14 residues in the CDR3. V dropped 3 bases and J dropped 3 bases, with 11 bases sitting between them. The germline V gene has CDR1 KGHSH and CDR2 LQKENI. Here the CDR3 DNA reads TGTGCCAGCTCACCCCAGACAGCAGAAGAGACCCAGTACTTC. It is translated as CASSPQTAEETQYF.